This T cell receptor (beta chain) was sequenced during a study of cytomegalovirus exposure and HLA in healthy donors. Overall study: Some 85 million unique TCRs from HLA-typed donors were held in an early data release. Regarding the study as a whole: Highest at DRB1 and lowest at HLA-C, TCR association rates differed among HLA loci in a later analysis. In a later analysis, several top co-occurrence clusters appeared linked to parvovirus B19, influenza, CMV and Epstein-Barr virus.

The PCR made use of 60 Vbeta and 13 Jbeta primers. Method: immunoSEQ multiplex PCR; TCRdb's copy keeps in-frame clones and lacks some. This repertoire includes 40,000 to 50,000 clones. As for this clone: Antigen unknown.

CDR1 and CDR2 from the germline V gene are SQVTM and ANQGSEA. This CDR3 is 13 amino acids long. Trimming removed 5 bases from V and 6 bases from J; junction bases left unmatched: 5. The sequencing input was PBMCs. This rearrangement joins TRBV29-1 to TRBJ1-1; TRBD1 agrees at 11 bases. The TCR was taken from a woman aged 35 to 49 in good health and CMV-seronegative. The CDR3 DNA reads TGCAGCGTTACGGACAGGGGGCAGTCTGAAGCTTTCTTT. Residues: CSVTDRGQSEAFF.